This TCR beta chain was sequenced during a study of Ad26.COV2.S vaccination and SARS-CoV-2 variants. As for the study in general: Donor was assigned to the Ad26.COV2.S arm of trial COV1001.

The assay was immunoSEQ multiplex PCR, and TCRdb's table has in-frame clones only and misses some. The table has 300,000 to 350,000 clones, about nine tenths seen once; the top ten hold approximately 5.9%. Points from the study as a whole: The authors reported substantial breadth in spike-specific CD8+ and CD4+ T cell responses after vaccination.

The sample's treatment: about 20 received Ad26.COV2.S at low or high dose, single or two shots; several received placebo; per-sample allocation not given. Sampling took place 63 days after the first vaccine or placebo injection. The CDR3 is 13 amino acids. The germline V gene encodes CDR1 SGHTA and CDR2 FQGTGA. Trimming removed 5 bases at V and 7 bases at J, with 11 bases between. With regard to this clone: Its antigen remains unidentified.

The specimen was peripheral blood, collected in a trial of Ad26.COV2.S vaccine versus placebo. The rearrangement links TRBV7-3 to TRBJ2-2; D is undetermined. The TCR originated in a person between 18 and 60 years old who received the Ad26.COV2.S COVID-19 vaccine or a placebo. CDR3 nucleotide sequence: TGTGCCAGCAGCCCTTATGACGGCGGGGAGCTGTTTTTT. Amino acid sequence: CASSPYDGGELFF.